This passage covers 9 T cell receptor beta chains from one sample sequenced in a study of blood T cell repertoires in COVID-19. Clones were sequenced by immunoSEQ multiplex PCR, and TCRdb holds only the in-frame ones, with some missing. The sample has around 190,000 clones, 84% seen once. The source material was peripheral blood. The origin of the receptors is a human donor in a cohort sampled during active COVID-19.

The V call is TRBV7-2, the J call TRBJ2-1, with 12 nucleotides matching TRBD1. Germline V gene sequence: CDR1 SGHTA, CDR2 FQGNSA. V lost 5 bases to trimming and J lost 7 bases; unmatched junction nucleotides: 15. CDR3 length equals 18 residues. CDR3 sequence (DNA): TGTGCCAGCAGCAGAGGGGGGCCCGGGACAGGGGGCAAGAATGAGCAGTTCTTC. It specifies CASSRGGPGTGGKNEQFF.

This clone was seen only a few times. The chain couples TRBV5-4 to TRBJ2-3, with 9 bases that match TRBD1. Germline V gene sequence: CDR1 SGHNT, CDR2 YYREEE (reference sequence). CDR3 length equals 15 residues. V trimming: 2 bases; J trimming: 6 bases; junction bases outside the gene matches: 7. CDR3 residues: CASSLRDRAKDTQYF. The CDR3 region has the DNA TGTGCCAGCAGCTTACGGGACAGGGCAAAGGATACGCAGTATTTT.

CDR3 amino acids: CASSPMGGDTQYF. The CDR3 DNA sequence: TGTGCCAGCAGCCCCATGGGGGGAGATACGCAGTATTTT. The chain couples TRBV9 to TRBJ2-3; a weak D match, TRBD2 (6 bases). The V gene lost 4 bases and the J gene lost 5 bases, with 11 bases spanning the gap. The CDR3 loop spans 13 amino acids. Per the germline V gene, CDR1 is SGDLS and CDR2 is YYNGEE.

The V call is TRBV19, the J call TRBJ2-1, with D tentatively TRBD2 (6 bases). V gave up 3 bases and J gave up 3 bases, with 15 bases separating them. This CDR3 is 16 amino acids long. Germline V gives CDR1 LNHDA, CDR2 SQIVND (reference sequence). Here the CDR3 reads CASSMIVGGIYNEQFF. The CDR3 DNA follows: TGTGCCAGTAGTATGATCGTGGGAGGAATCTACAATGAGCAGTTCTTC.

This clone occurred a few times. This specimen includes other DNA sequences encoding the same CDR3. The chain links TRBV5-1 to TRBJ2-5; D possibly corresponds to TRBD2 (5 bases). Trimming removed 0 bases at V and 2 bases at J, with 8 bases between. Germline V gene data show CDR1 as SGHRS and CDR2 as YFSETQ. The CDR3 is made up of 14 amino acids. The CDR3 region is CASSLVASQETQYF. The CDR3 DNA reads TGCGCCAGCAGCTTGGTAGCGTCACAAGAGACCCAGTACTTC. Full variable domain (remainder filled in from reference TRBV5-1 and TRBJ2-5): KAGVTQTPRYLIKTRGQQVTLSCSPISGHRSVSWYQQTPGQGLQFLFEYFSETQRNKGNFPGRFSGRQFSNSRSEMNVSTLELGDSALYLCASSLVASQETQYFGPGTRLLVL.

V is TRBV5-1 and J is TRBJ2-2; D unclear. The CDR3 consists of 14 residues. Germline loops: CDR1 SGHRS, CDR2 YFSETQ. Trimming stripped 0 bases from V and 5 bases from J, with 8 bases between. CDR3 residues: CASSLGAGTGELFF. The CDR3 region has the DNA TGCGCCAGCAGCTTGGGGGCTGGGACCGGGGAGCTGTTTTTT.

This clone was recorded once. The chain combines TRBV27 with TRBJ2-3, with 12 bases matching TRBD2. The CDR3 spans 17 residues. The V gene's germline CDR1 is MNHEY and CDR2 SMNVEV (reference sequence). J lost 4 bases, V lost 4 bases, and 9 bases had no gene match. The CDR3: CASSSRLAGGPSDTQYF. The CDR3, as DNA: TGTGCCAGCAGTTCCCGTCTAGCGGGAGGGCCATCAGATACGCAGTATTTT.

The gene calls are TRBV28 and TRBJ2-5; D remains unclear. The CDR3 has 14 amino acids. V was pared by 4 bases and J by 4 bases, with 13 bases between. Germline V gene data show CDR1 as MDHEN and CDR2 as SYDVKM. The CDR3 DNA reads TGTGCCAGCAGTTCCGACCGGGTTCTAGAGACCCAGTACTTC. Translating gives CASSSDRVLETQYF.

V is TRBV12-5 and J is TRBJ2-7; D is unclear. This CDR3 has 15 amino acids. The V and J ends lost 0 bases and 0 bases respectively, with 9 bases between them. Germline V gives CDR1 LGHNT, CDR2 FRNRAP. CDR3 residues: CASGLVSRSSYEQYF. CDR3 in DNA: TGTGCTAGTGGTTTGGTATCGCGAAGCTCCTACGAGCAGTACTTC.